Following are 4 T cell receptor beta chains from one sample sequenced in a study of control samples from healthy donors and cancer patients. Assay used: immunoSEQ multiplex PCR; TCRdb lists only in-frame clones, some missing. The table records tens of thousands of clones, about four fifths of them present only once. Sequencing was done on a sample of blood. Receptors originate from a man between 65 and 79 years old in good health.

The rearrangement uses TRBV11-3 and TRBJ1-2; D gene unclear. Germline lookup yields CDR1 SGHNT and CDR2 YENEEA. The CDR3 covers 17 residues. The V end was cut by 3 bases, the J end by 8 bases, with 25 bases between. The CDR3 coding sequence is TGTGCCAGCAGCTTCCGGGAGGGAGGCAGCCCCAGCTACGGCTACACCTTC. It specifies CASSFREGGSPSYGYTF.

The chain couples TRBV5-4 to TRBJ2-2; the D gene is possibly TRBD2 (6 bases). The V end lost 0 bases, the J end lost 1 base, and 16 bases lay between the germline ends. CDR3 size: 18 residues. CDR1 is SGHNT and CDR2 is YYREEE in the germline V gene (reference sequence). CDR3 sequence: CASSLGGAGRMNTGELFF. CDR3 bases: TGTGCCAGCAGCTTGGGCGGGGCAGGACGGATGAACACCGGGGAGCTGTTTTTT. Full variable domain (rest looked up from reference TRBV5-4 and TRBJ2-2): ETGVTQSPTHLIKTRGQQVTLRCSSQSGHNTVSWYQQALGQGPQFIFQYYREEENGRGNFPPRFSGLQFPNYSSELNVNALELDDSALYLCASSLGGAGRMNTGELFFGEGSRLTVL.

V and J are TRBV11-2 and TRBJ2-3; D is uncertain. The CDR3 runs to 14 residues. Germline lookup yields CDR1 SGHAT and CDR2 FQNNGV. The V gene lost 5 bases and the J gene lost 5 bases, with 14 bases spanning the gap. The DNA of the CDR3 is TGTGCCAGCAGCCCCCTTTATACGGGAGATACGCAGTATTTT. Amino acid sequence: CASSPLYTGDTQYF.

This sequence joins TRBV2 and TRBJ1-2; no reliable D call. Germline V lookup: CDR1 SNHLY, CDR2 FYNNEI. Trimming removed 0 bases at V and 4 bases at J, with 15 bases between. CDR3 size: 16 residues. The CDR3 DNA is TGTGCCAGCAGTGAAGCCTCGAGAGGTGAGGGCTATGGCTACACCTTC. As protein: CASSEASRGEGYGYTF.